This TCR beta chain was observed in a study of monozygotic twins with inflammatory bowel disease. With the 5' RACE reads reprocessed, TCRdb shows one record per CDR3 protein and no DNA. This sample's clone table lists 95,000 to 110,000 distinct CDR3 sequences. This CDR3 region has 12 residues. Per the germline V gene, CDR1 is SEHNR and CDR2 is FQNEAQ (reference sequence). The receptor was derived from a human donor with ulcerative colitis or Crohn's disease, or a healthy co-twin of an affected twin (not recorded which). The chain has TRBV7-9 and TRBJ2-4; TCRdb's D call of TRBD1 is untestable without DNA. The material sequenced was blood. CDR3: CASSLKGGIQYF.